These T cell receptor beta chains were read from a single sample in a study of CD8+CD57+ T cells in acquired aplastic anemia. TCRdb ran MiXCR on the reads and lists one entry per CDR3 protein. Among hundreds of thousands of distinct CDR3 sequences listed, 25% to 40% were seen once. The sequenced material came from sorted CD4+, CD8+, or CD8+CD57+ T cells (not recorded which) from PBMCs. The receptors here all came from a human donor with aplastic anemia. Both conserved end residues are part of each CDR3. Fields, in order: clone size, J gene, V gene, D gene, CDR3 protein, CDR3 DNA. D genes are given only for firm matches. For some rows the clone size is stated as once, few or many, or as a class when expanded; others skip it.

clone_size: many
j_call: TRBJ1-6
v_call: TRBV2
d_call: .
cdr3_aa: CASRYSNSPLHF
cdr3_nt: TGTGCCAGCAGGTACTCCAATTCACCCCTCCACTTT

clone_size: .
j_call: TRBJ1-6
v_call: TRBV25-1
d_call: TRBD1
cdr3_aa: CASSYRGVSPLHF
cdr3_nt: TGTGCCAGCTCTTACAGGGGAGTGTCACCCCTCCACTTT

clone_size: .
j_call: TRBJ2-1
v_call: TRBV20-1
d_call: TRBD1
cdr3_aa: CSANPDRNEQFF
cdr3_nt: TGCAGTGCTAACCCGGACAGGAATGAGCAGTTCTTC

clone_size: .
j_call: TRBJ2-3
v_call: TRBV9
d_call: TRBD1
cdr3_aa: CASSGETGGRSTDTQYF
cdr3_nt: TGTGCCAGCAGCGGAGAGACAGGGGGCCGAAGCACAGATACGCAGTATTTT

clone_size: .
j_call: TRBJ2-7
v_call: TRBV11-2
d_call: TRBD2
cdr3_aa: CASSLERGTSGGGPYEQYF
cdr3_nt: TGTGCCAGCAGCTTAGAGCGCGGGACTAGCGGGGGGGGTCCCTACGAGCAGTACTTC

clone_size: .
j_call: TRBJ1-5
v_call: TRBV7-9
d_call: .
cdr3_aa: CASSLGLGLEGPQHF
cdr3_nt: TGTGCCAGCAGCCTCGGTCTAGGGCTGGAAGGGCCCCAGCATTTT

clone_size: few
j_call: TRBJ2-5
v_call: TRBV7-2
d_call: TRBD1
cdr3_aa: CASSFDRAQETQYF
cdr3_nt: TGTGCCAGCAGCTTCGACAGGGCACAAGAGACCCAGTACTTC

clone_size: .
j_call: TRBJ2-7
v_call: TRBV6-1
d_call: TRBD1
cdr3_aa: CASTDPGQGRYEQYF
cdr3_nt: TGTGCCAGCACCGATCCGGGACAGGGGAGGTACGAGCAGTACTTC

clone_size: .
j_call: TRBJ1-5
v_call: TRBV30
d_call: TRBD1
cdr3_aa: CAWSPQGAGNQPQHF
cdr3_nt: TGTGCCTGGAGTCCACAGGGGGCGGGCAATCAGCCCCAGCATTTT

clone_size: .
j_call: TRBJ2-5
v_call: TRBV5-6
d_call: TRBD2
cdr3_aa: CASRETPREGRPQYF
cdr3_nt: TGTGCCAGCAGAGAGACCCCGCGGGAGGGACGGCCCCAGTACTTC

clone_size: .
j_call: TRBJ1-2
v_call: TRBV19
d_call: .
cdr3_aa: CASGDRGETTYGYTF
cdr3_nt: TGTGCCAGTGGCGACCGGGGAGAGACGACCTATGGCTACACCTTC

clone_size: many
j_call: TRBJ1-2
v_call: TRBV6-2/TRBV6-3
d_call: TRBD1
cdr3_aa: CASSRTGNYGYTF
cdr3_nt: TGTGCCAGCAGCCGGACAGGGAACTATGGCTACACCTTC

clone_size: .
j_call: TRBJ1-2
v_call: TRBV10-3
d_call: .
cdr3_aa: CAISEVGSAWGYTF
cdr3_nt: TGTGCCATCAGTGAGGTGGGGTCCGCGTGGGGCTACACCTTC

clone_size: .
j_call: TRBJ2-7
v_call: TRBV5-1
d_call: TRBD2
cdr3_aa: CASSVGTSGRQLGEQYF
cdr3_nt: TGCGCCAGCAGCGTTGGGACTAGCGGGAGGCAATTGGGGGAGCAGTACTTC

clone_size: .
j_call: TRBJ2-1
v_call: TRBV27
d_call: TRBD1
cdr3_aa: CASSSSGTARGQFF
cdr3_nt: TGTGCCAGCAGTTCCTCCGGGACAGCAAGGGGGCAGTTCTTC

clone_size: many
j_call: TRBJ2-7
v_call: TRBV14
d_call: TRBD1
cdr3_aa: CASSRAEGQVYEQYF
cdr3_nt: TGTGCCAGCAGCCGGGCGGAAGGACAGGTCTACGAGCAGTACTTC

clone_size: .
j_call: TRBJ1-5
v_call: TRBV7-9
d_call: .
cdr3_aa: CASSLGHLNQPQHF
cdr3_nt: TGTGCCAGCAGCTTAGGACATCTCAATCAGCCCCAGCATTTT